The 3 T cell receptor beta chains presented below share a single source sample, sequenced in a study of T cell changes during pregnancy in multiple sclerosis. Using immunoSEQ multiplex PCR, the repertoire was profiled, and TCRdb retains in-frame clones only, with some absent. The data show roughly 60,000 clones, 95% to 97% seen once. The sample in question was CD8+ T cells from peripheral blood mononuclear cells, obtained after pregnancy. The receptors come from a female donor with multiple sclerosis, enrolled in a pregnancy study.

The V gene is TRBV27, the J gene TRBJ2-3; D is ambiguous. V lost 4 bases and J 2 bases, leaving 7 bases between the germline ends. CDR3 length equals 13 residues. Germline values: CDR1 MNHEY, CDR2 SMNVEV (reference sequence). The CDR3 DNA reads TGTGCCAGCAGTTACTCCCCCACAGATACGCAGTATTTT. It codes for CASSYSPTDTQYF.

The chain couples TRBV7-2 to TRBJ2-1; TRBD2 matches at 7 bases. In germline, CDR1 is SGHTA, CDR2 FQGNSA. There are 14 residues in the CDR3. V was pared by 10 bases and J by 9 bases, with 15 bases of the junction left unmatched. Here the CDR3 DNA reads TGTGCCACCTACTCTCGGGAGGTGGGGAGTGAGCAGTTCTTC. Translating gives CATYSREVGSEQFF.

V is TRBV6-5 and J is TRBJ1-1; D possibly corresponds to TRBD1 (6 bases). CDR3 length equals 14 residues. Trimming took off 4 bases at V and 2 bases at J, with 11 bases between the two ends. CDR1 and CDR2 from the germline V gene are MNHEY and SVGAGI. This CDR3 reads CASSFSRGNTEAFF. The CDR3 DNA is TGTGCCAGCAGTTTTTCCAGGGGAAACACTGAAGCTTTCTTT.